The 5 T cell receptor beta chains reported below all come from one sample, sequenced in a study of blood T cells in healthy people across ages. The authors ran a second PCR of about 6 to 12 cycles using a sample-barcoded 5' primer and a J-beta primer mix. From the 5' RACE reads, TCRdb called clonotypes with MiXCR, one entry per CDR3 protein. Among over 1,500,000 distinct CDR3 sequences listed, about 50% were seen once. Sequences were obtained from blood. The receptor set was obtained from a woman in her 40s in good health.

V is TRBV7-2 and J is TRBJ1-2; D may be TRBD1 (5 bases). The CDR3 totals 14 residues. Germline values: CDR1 SGHTA, CDR2 FQGNSA. V was shortened by 2 bases and J by 12 bases, with 19 bases between the two germline ends. CDR3 sequence: CASSLSPDSEGHTF. Here the CDR3 DNA reads TGTGCCAGCAGCTTAAGCCCCGACAGCGAGGGTCACACCTTC. The full variable domain, in which reference TRBV7-2 and TRBJ1-2 provide the parts outside the CDR3, is GAGVSQSPSNKVTEKGKDVELRCDPISGHTALYWYRQSLGQGLEFLIYFQGNSAPDKSGLPSDRFSAERTGGSVSTLTIQRTQQEDSAVYLCASSLSPDSEGHTFGSGTRLTVV.

This sequence joins TRBV9 and TRBJ2-5; D gene ambiguous. The CDR3 sequence is 14 residues long. With 0 bases removed from V and 4 bases from J, the gap between germline ends came to 10 bases. The germline gives CDR1 SGDLS, CDR2 YYNGEE. CDR3 residues: CASSVDSPLETQYF. In DNA form, the CDR3 reads TGTGCCAGCAGCGTAGATTCTCCCCTAGAGACCCAGTACTTC.

V is TRBV20-1 and J is TRBJ2-4, with TRBD1 matching 9 bases. Germline V gene sequence: CDR1 DFQATT, CDR2 SNEGSKA (reference sequence). The CDR3 covers 14 residues. Germline trimming cut 6 bases from V and 0 bases from J; bases unmatched to any gene: 3. The CDR3 protein is CSAGQGLAKNIQYF. The CDR3 DNA reads as TGCAGTGCAGGACAGGGGCTAGCCAAAAACATTCAGTACTTC.

This clonotype was observed once. The V and J genes are TRBV28 and TRBJ1-1; a possible D gene is TRBD1 (6 bases). There are 15 residues in the CDR3. Germline V gene sequence: CDR1 MDHEN, CDR2 SYDVKM. V lost 2 bases and J lost 10, with 20 bases in between. The CDR3 spells CASSLMRLTGTGAFF. In nucleotides, the CDR3 is TGTGCCAGCAGTTTAATGCGCCTCACAGGGACGGGAGCTTTCTTT. Filled out from reference TRBV28 and TRBJ1-1, the complete variable domain reads DVKVTQSSRYLVKRTGEKVFLECVQDMDHENMFWYRQDPGLGLRLIYFSYDVKMKEKGDIPEGYSVSREKKERFSLILESASTNQTSMYLCASSLMRLTGTGAFFGQGTRLTVV.

The genes are TRBV7-3 and TRBJ2-5; D not certain. Looked up from germline, CDR1 is SGHTA and CDR2 is FQGTGA. With 3 bases removed from V and 11 bases from J, the gap between germline ends came to 16 bases. The CDR3 spans 13 residues. CDR3 sequence: CASSFTGYNEQYF. CDR3 sequence (DNA): TGTGCCAGCAGCTTCACGGGCTACAATGAGCAGTACTTC.